The rows below give T cell receptor beta chains drawn from one sample of a study of cytomegalovirus exposure and HLA in healthy donors. Produced via immunoSEQ multiplex PCR; TCRdb's table is partial and in-frame only. The sample lists about 95,000 clones, approximately 85% seen once, with about 3.4% in the top ten. The sequencing sample was made of PBMCs. These receptors were taken from a man aged 25-45 years in good health and CMV-seropositive. Both conserved end residues are trimmed from each CDR3. The order of the fields is D gene, J gene, V gene, CDR3 protein. The D gene is left open where the match is weak.

D gene: .; J gene: TRBJ2-1; V gene: TRBV7-2; CDR3 protein: ASNGAGSYNEQF
D gene: TRBD1; J gene: TRBJ2-5; V gene: TRBV15; CDR3 protein: ATSRGGQGQETQY
D gene: TRBD1; J gene: TRBJ2-1; V gene: TRBV29-1; CDR3 protein: SGGQGAGEQF
D gene: .; J gene: TRBJ2-7; V gene: TRBV11-3; CDR3 protein: ASSPLGGYEQY
D gene: TRBD2; J gene: TRBJ2-3; V gene: TRBV7-6; CDR3 protein: ASSTGLDLTDTQY
D gene: .; J gene: TRBJ1-1; V gene: TRBV10-1; CDR3 protein: ASSESDGTQAF
D gene: TRBD2; J gene: TRBJ2-7; V gene: TRBV7-9; CDR3 protein: ASGLAGGEQY
D gene: TRBD1; J gene: TRBJ1-2; V gene: TRBV2; CDR3 protein: ASSEGQGRHGYT
D gene: .; J gene: TRBJ2-5; V gene: TRBV7-6; CDR3 protein: ASRMAGETQY
D gene: .; J gene: TRBJ2-1; V gene: TRBV7-8; CDR3 protein: ASSLAVGGQF
D gene: TRBD1; J gene: TRBJ2-7; V gene: TRBV5-1; CDR3 protein: ASSLAGGQGGEQY
D gene: TRBD2; J gene: TRBJ2-7; V gene: TRBV7-8; CDR3 protein: ASSLVASGTTYEQY
D gene: TRBD2; J gene: TRBJ2-7; V gene: TRBV2; CDR3 protein: ASSPSGIQYEQY
D gene: .; J gene: TRBJ1-4; V gene: TRBV4-3; CDR3 protein: ASSQEVGQREKLF
D gene: .; J gene: TRBJ1-6; V gene: TRBV6-4; CDR3 protein: ASSLHQSAPLH
D gene: .; J gene: TRBJ2-7; V gene: TRBV11-2; CDR3 protein: ASSSDRNVNYEQY
D gene: .; J gene: TRBJ1-1; V gene: TRBV5-1; CDR3 protein: ASSLYEGAVTAF
D gene: .; J gene: TRBJ2-2; V gene: TRBV7-2; CDR3 protein: ASSPPGTANTGELF
D gene: TRBD2; J gene: TRBJ2-1; V gene: TRBV4-3; CDR3 protein: ASSQDERTSALFGQF
D gene: .; J gene: TRBJ2-6; V gene: TRBV10-2; CDR3 protein: ASKGGVGANVLT
D gene: .; J gene: TRBJ2-3; V gene: TRBV5-5; CDR3 protein: ASSFEGLKYTDTQY
D gene: .; J gene: .; V gene: TRBV11-2; CDR3 protein: ASSLQGSYEQY
D gene: TRBD1; J gene: TRBJ2-1; V gene: TRBV5-4; CDR3 protein: ASSSPGQGGNEQF
D gene: .; J gene: TRBJ2-1; V gene: TRBV11-2; CDR3 protein: ASSLAGSSYNEQF
D gene: .; J gene: TRBJ2-4; V gene: TRBV30; CDR3 protein: AWSVYGTKNIQY
D gene: .; J gene: TRBJ2-7; V gene: TRBV5-1; CDR3 protein: ASSLGLADYEQY
D gene: TRBD1; J gene: TRBJ2-1; V gene: TRBV28; CDR3 protein: ASSLWGQGSDEQF
D gene: TRBD1; J gene: TRBJ1-2; V gene: TRBV12-5; CDR3 protein: ASARTGASYGYT
D gene: TRBD1; J gene: TRBJ2-5; V gene: TRBV7-9; CDR3 protein: ASSLETGVETQY
D gene: .; J gene: TRBJ2-1; V gene: TRBV6-6; CDR3 protein: ASSYFGDSNEQF
D gene: TRBD1; J gene: TRBJ1-1; V gene: TRBV7-6; CDR3 protein: ASSSALDRQRGHTEAF
D gene: TRBD2; J gene: TRBJ2-2; V gene: TRBV27; CDR3 protein: ASSPLGGTGGPNTGELF
D gene: TRBD1; J gene: TRBJ1-4; V gene: TRBV29-1; CDR3 protein: SVPGQQNEKLF
D gene: .; J gene: TRBJ2-7; V gene: TRBV2; CDR3 protein: ASGPGEISYGQY
D gene: .; J gene: TRBJ2-5; V gene: TRBV18; CDR3 protein: ASSPVLIETQY
D gene: TRBD2; J gene: TRBJ2-3; V gene: TRBV6-4; CDR3 protein: ASRIPGGPGDTQY
D gene: .; J gene: .; V gene: TRBV29-1; CDR3 protein: SVEVLRGYEQY
D gene: .; J gene: TRBJ2-1; V gene: TRBV5-8; CDR3 protein: ASSPPTGFPYNEQF
D gene: TRBD1; J gene: TRBJ2-7; V gene: TRBV5-1; CDR3 protein: ASSLTGTDYEQY
D gene: .; J gene: TRBJ2-2; V gene: TRBV15; CDR3 protein: ATSRDLTGELF
D gene: .; J gene: TRBJ2-2; V gene: TRBV25-1; CDR3 protein: ASSDPESQGWAGELF
D gene: TRBD2; J gene: TRBJ2-7; V gene: TRBV14; CDR3 protein: ASSLRLAGAYEQY
D gene: .; J gene: TRBJ2-5; V gene: TRBV7-2; CDR3 protein: ASSLLSGLETQY
D gene: TRBD2; J gene: TRBJ2-1; V gene: TRBV9; CDR3 protein: ASSLGTSEYNEQF
D gene: TRBD1; J gene: TRBJ1-5; V gene: TRBV27; CDR3 protein: ASSPTGGVQPQH
D gene: .; J gene: TRBJ1-1; V gene: TRBV7-6; CDR3 protein: ASSRDRNTEAF
D gene: .; J gene: TRBJ1-3; V gene: TRBV9; CDR3 protein: ASSSGGTSLSGNTIY
D gene: TRBD2; J gene: TRBJ2-5; V gene: TRBV5-6; CDR3 protein: ASSVGTSGSLQETQY
D gene: .; J gene: TRBJ2-7; V gene: TRBV14; CDR3 protein: ASSPRELQTTYEQY
D gene: TRBD1; J gene: TRBJ1-5; V gene: TRBV27; CDR3 protein: ASSLSRDRGIYSNQPQH